This T cell receptor (beta chain) comes out of a study of low-dose radiotherapy and immunotherapy resistance in tumors. Overall study context: Cohort 2's total reached 13 Gy over 26 weeks, at 1 Gy per fraction every two weeks. The regimen for patients comprised intravenous nivolumab 240 mg every two weeks plus intravenous ipilimumab 1 mg/kg every six weeks.

This clonotype was counted at least ten times. This CDR3 is built from 14 residues. V was pared by 6 bases and J by 2 bases, with 12 bases between. Germline CDR1 SNHLY, CDR2 FYNNEI. Sample time point: after trial treatment. Treatment specified: LDRT plus nivolumab, ipilimumab, low-dose cyclophosphamide and aspirin (RACIN trial). Nivolumab, ipilimumab, aspirin, low-dose cyclophosphamide and low-dose radiotherapy were all administered to the donors. First-strand cDNA used TRAV- and TRBV-specific primers, covering alpha and beta chains. It was with a constant-region primer and a V-primer adapter that TCRs were amplified over roughly 19 PCR cycles. MiXCR was run by TCRdb on the reads, yielding one entry per CDR3 protein. The sample lists around 100,000 distinct CDR3 sequences; around 21% were seen once.

The V gene is TRBV2, the J gene TRBJ2-3; D ambiguous. The input for sequencing was PBMCs, taken after low-dose radiotherapy plus immunotherapy. The receptor's source is a male donor with prostate cancer. DNA for the CDR3: TGTGCCAGCAGGTGGCCTCACGTCACAGATACGCAGTATTTT. Protein: CASRWPHVTDTQYF.